A single sample is the source of the 32 T cell receptor beta chains below, sequenced in a study of identical twins. One entry per CDR3 protein, called by TCRdb with MiXCR from the 5' RACE reads. The profile shows about 920,000 distinct CDR3 sequences, around 12% of them singletons. These records were also assigned to another study, of yellow fever vaccine responses in identical twins.

Material for sequencing was PBMCs. The receptor source for this set is a woman between 18 and 29 years old in good health.

This rearrangement joins TRBV29-1 to TRBJ2-1, with 11 bases fitting TRBD2. V shed 4 bases and J 0 bases; nucleotides not matched to a gene: 2. The V gene's germline CDR1 is SQVTM and CDR2 ANQGSEA. The CDR3 is 15 amino acids. The CDR3 reads CSVAGLAASYNEQFF. The CDR3 coding sequence is TGCAGCGTTGCGGGACTAGCGGCCTCCTACAATGAGCAGTTCTTC.

This clonotype was counted a few times. The J gene is TRBJ2-1, the V gene TRBV9; either TRBD1 or TRBD2 may supply D (6 bases each). Trimming removed 0 bases from V and 1 base from J, with 11 bases in between. The CDR3 totals 16 residues. Germline lookup yields CDR1 SGDLS and CDR2 YYNGEE. Written as DNA, the CDR3 is TGTGCCAGCAGCGTAGTGGGGGGCCCGTCCTACAATGAGCAGTTCTTC. Protein: CASSVVGGPSYNEQFF.

There are a few counts of this clonotype. The chain is built from TRBV3-1 and TRBJ2-5; 11 positions match TRBD2. Germline-derived CDR1 and CDR2 are LGHDT and YNNKEL (reference sequence). The junction had 4 bases not matched to a gene; V was cut back by 7 bases and J by 3 bases. The CDR3 length is 14 residues. The CDR3 is CASTGTSGKETQYF. The CDR3 region has the DNA TGTGCCAGCACCGGGACTAGCGGTAAAGAGACCCAGTACTTC.

This clonotype came up a few times. The CDR3 DNA reads as TGTGCCAGCAGACGGACGGACCAAGAGACCCAGTACTTC. It yields the protein CASRRTDQETQYF. This rearrangement joins TRBV28 to TRBJ2-5; D is uncertain. There are 13 residues in the CDR3. The V end lost 6 bases, the J end lost 0 bases, and 8 bases lay between the germline ends. Germline lookup yields CDR1 MDHEN and CDR2 SYDVKM. Using reference TRBV28 and TRBJ2-5 for the parts outside the CDR3, the full variable domain is DVKVTQSSRYLVKRTGEKVFLECVQDMDHENMFWYRQDPGLGLRLIYFSYDVKMKEKGDIPEGYSVSREKKERFSLILESASTNQTSMYLCASRRTDQETQYFGPGTRLLVL.

The chain combines TRBV3-1 with TRBJ2-3, with a tentative D call TRBD1 (6 bases). Germline CDR1 is LGHDT and CDR2 is YNNKEL (reference sequence). Trimming cost V 1 base and J 1 base, with 18 bases left between them. This CDR3 has 18 residues. As DNA, the CDR3 is TGTGCCAGCAGCCAAGCAAGGTGGGGGCTAGACCGCACAGATACGCAGTATTTT. As protein: CASSQARWGLDRTDTQYF.

This clonotype was counted many times. This chain joins TRBV28 and TRBJ2-5; 7 bases are a match to TRBD2. This CDR3 contains 15 residues. The junction had 6 bases not matched to a gene; V was cut back by 4 bases and J by 1 base. Germline V gene sequence: CDR1 MDHEN, CDR2 SYDVKM. The chain's CDR3 is CASSYPSGFQETQYF. The CDR3 nucleotides are TGTGCCAGCAGTTACCCTAGCGGATTCCAAGAGACCCAGTACTTC.

Only a few counts were recorded for this clonotype. The chain couples TRBV6-5 to TRBJ2-5; D assignment may be TRBD1 or TRBD2 (5 bases each). Trimming removed 5 bases at V and 5 bases at J, with 15 bases between. Germline V CDR1 and CDR2: MNHEY, SVGAGI. The CDR3 has 14 amino acids. The DNA for the CDR3 is TGTGCCAGCAGTAACGGGGTCCACAGGGAGACCCAGTACTTC. Its protein product is CASSNGVHRETQYF.

The chain has TRBV28 and TRBJ2-1, with D possibly TRBD2 on 6 matching bases. V was shortened by 3 bases and J by 13 bases, with 10 bases between the two germline ends. Germline V CDR1 and CDR2: MDHEN, SYDVKM. The CDR3 contains 11 residues. The CDR3 region is CASSLERAQFF. CDR3 DNA: TGTGCCAGCAGTTTGGAGCGGGCCCAGTTCTTC.

The V and J genes are TRBV5-1 and TRBJ1-1; possibly TRBD1 for D (5 bases). Germline CDR1 is SGHRS and CDR2 is YFSETQ. There are 14 residues in the CDR3. Deletions cut 2 bases from V and 4 bases from J, with 12 bases between. CDR3 amino acids: CASSFVSGSTEAFF. In DNA form, the CDR3 reads TGCGCCAGCAGCTTTGTGTCAGGGAGCACTGAAGCTTTCTTT.

This clonotype was detected a few times. The J gene is TRBJ1-2, the V gene TRBV29-1, with D perhaps TRBD1 (5 bases). Germline V gene lookup returns CDR1 SQVTM and CDR2 ANQGSEA. V was pared by 1 base and J by 4 bases, with 13 bases between. The CDR3 consists of 14 residues. Here the CDR3 reads CSVEAGGVGYGYTF. The CDR3, as DNA: TGCAGCGTTGAAGCGGGGGGAGTGGGCTATGGCTACACCTTC. The complete variable domain, with remaining parts taken from reference TRBV29-1 and TRBJ1-2, reads SAVISQKPSRDICQRGTSLTIQCQVDSQVTMMFWYRQQPGQSLTLIATANQGSEATYESGFVIDKFPISRPNLTFSTLTVSNMSPEDSSIYLCSVEAGGVGYGYTFGSGTRLTVV.

This clonotype was seen ten or more times. This chain links TRBV10-3 with TRBJ2-1, with 10 bases fitting TRBD2. CDR1 ENHRY and CDR2 SYGVKD come from the germline V gene. This CDR3 contains 18 residues. The ends lost 2 bases at V and 6 bases at J; junction bases unmatched: 13. CDR3 loop: CAISELSQSSGSPNEQFF. The CDR3 DNA sequence: TGTGCCATCAGTGAGCTATCTCAGTCTAGCGGGAGCCCCAATGAGCAGTTCTTC.

This chain links TRBV21-1 with TRBJ2-7. TRBV21-1 is reported as a pseudogene. This CDR3 is 14 amino acids long. This CDR3 reads CASSKARSLYEQYF. As DNA, the CDR3 is TGTGCCAGCAGCAAAGCGCGAAGCCTCTACGAGCAGTACTTC.

In its sample, this clonotype was seen a few times. The chain joins TRBV14 to TRBJ2-7; the D gene is possibly TRBD2 (6 bases). The CDR3 consists of 15 residues. Germline CDR1 reads SGHDN; CDR2 reads FVKESK. The V and J ends lost 2 bases and 4 bases respectively, with 15 bases between them. The CDR3 nucleotides are TGTGCCAGCAGCCAACCCGGAGGGAACCTATACGAGCAGTACTTC. Its translation: CASSQPGGNLYEQYF.

The gene calls are TRBV4-1 and TRBJ2-6; TRBD1 matches 8 bases. CDR1 MGHRA and CDR2 YSYEKL come from the germline V gene. J gave up 2 bases and V 0 bases, and 3 bases lay outside the gene matches. The CDR3 runs 17 residues. As DNA, the CDR3 is TGCGCCAGCAGCCAAGATGAGGACAGGGCTGGGGCCAACGTCCTGACTTTC. This sequence encodes CASSQDEDRAGANVLTF.

This clonotype has only a few counts. V is TRBV10-3 and J is TRBJ2-7; D possibly corresponds to TRBD2 (6 bases). This CDR3 is 14 amino acids long. Trimming shortened V by 4 bases and J by 4 bases, and 14 bases separated the two germline ends. Germline V gene lookup returns CDR1 ENHRY and CDR2 SYGVKD. The DNA of the CDR3 is TGTGCCATCAGTGCTAGCGATACCGTATACGAGCAGTACTTC. It yields the protein CAISASDTVYEQYF.

This clonotype came up a few times. The chain carries TRBV6-1 and TRBJ1-4; D call uncertain. The V end lost 5 bases, the J end lost 4 bases, and 8 bases lay between the germline ends. Germline-derived CDR1 and CDR2 are MNHNS and SASEGT. The CDR3 is made up of 13 amino acids. Here the CDR3 DNA reads TGTGCCAGCAGTCCGCAGGTTAATGAAAAACTGTTTTTT. It specifies CASSPQVNEKLFF.

This chain connects TRBV10-3 to TRBJ2-7, with 10 bases that match TRBD1. From germline, CDR1 is ENHRY and CDR2 SYGVKD. The CDR3 has 12 amino acids. Trimming at V came to 10 bases and at J to 6 bases, leaving 6 bases not matched to a gene. The CDR3 loop reads CATGTGDIEQYF. The CDR3 DNA reads TGTGCCACCGGGACAGGGGATATCGAGCAGTACTTC.

V gene TRBV3-1 combines with J gene TRBJ2-7; possible D gene TRBD2, 5 bases. The CDR3 spans 16 residues. Trimming pared 3 bases from V and 1 base from J, leaving 16 bases between. The germline gives CDR1 LGHDT, CDR2 YNNKEL (reference sequence). CDR3 coding DNA: TGTGCCAGCAGCCATTCGACGGGGTCCGTTTCCTACGAGCAGTACTTC. Its protein product is CASSHSTGSVSYEQYF.

CDR3 amino acids: CSARFGETQYF. CDR3 sequence (DNA): TGCAGTGCTAGATTCGGAGAGACCCAGTACTTC. This chain links TRBV20-1 with TRBJ2-5; D not resolved. The CDR3 runs to 11 residues. Germline V gives CDR1 DFQATT, CDR2 SNEGSKA (reference sequence). Trimming took 2 bases from V and 4 from J, leaving 5 bases between them.

This clonotype was detected many times. The chain employs TRBV7-9 and TRBJ2-1; TRBD1 might be the D (5 bases). Looked up from germline, CDR1 is SEHNR and CDR2 is FQNEAQ (reference sequence). Deletions cut 4 bases from V and 6 bases from J, with 13 bases between. The CDR3 is 14 amino acids. Here the CDR3 reads CASSYPPGSNEQFF. The CDR3 nucleotides read TGTGCCAGCAGCTACCCCCCAGGGTCCAATGAGCAGTTCTTC.

The chain uses TRBV5-5 and TRBJ2-1; 9 positions agree with TRBD1. The CDR3 loop spans 15 amino acids. V was pared by 4 bases and J by 4 bases, with 6 bases of the junction left unmatched. CDR1 is SGHKS and CDR2 is YYEKEE in the germline V gene (reference sequence). The CDR3 is CASSQGQGIYNEQFF. The CDR3 region has the DNA TGTGCCAGCAGCCAGGGACAGGGCATATACAATGAGCAGTTCTTC.

In this sample, this clonotype turned up a few times. The V call is TRBV11-2, the J call TRBJ2-3, with a weak D call TRBD2 (5 bases). Germline lookup yields CDR1 SGHAT and CDR2 FQNNGV. The CDR3 has 15 amino acids. Trimming removed 5 bases at V and 2 bases at J, with 14 bases between. The CDR3 coding sequence is TGTGCCAGCAGCCCCGAGGGCTTGCCCACAGATACGCAGTATTTT. This encodes CASSPEGLPTDTQYF.

In regard to this clonotype: Mismatch with germline at one junction end may stem from a read error. The chain is built from TRBV3-1 and TRBJ2-2, with D maybe TRBD1 (6 bases). CDR1 LGHDT and CDR2 YNNKEL come from the germline V gene (reference sequence). This CDR3 spans 14 amino acids. The CDR3 spells CASSPGQHTGALLF. CDR3 DNA sequence: TGTGCCAGCAGCCCTGGACAGCACACCGGGGCGCTGCTTTTT.

The chain links TRBV5-1 to TRBJ2-5; D might be TRBD1 (5 bases). This CDR3 is 15 amino acids long. The germline CDR1 and CDR2 sequences are SGHRS and YFSETQ. The V and J ends lost 3 bases and 5 bases respectively, with 17 bases between them. The CDR3 nucleotides are TGCGCCAGCAGCTCGACAGTATTAGTCGGGGAGACCCAGTACTTC. This translates into CASSSTVLVGETQYF.

This clonotype has just a few counts. This chain joins TRBV10-3 and TRBJ2-1; 9 nucleotides line up with TRBD1. Germline CDR1 reads ENHRY; CDR2 reads SYGVKD. The CDR3 totals 14 residues. Trimming took 11 bases from V and 6 from J; bases not matched to a gene: 11. CDR3 coding DNA: TGTGCCGCGGACGGGACAGGGTTTGCCAATGAGCAGTTCTTC. Translated: CAADGTGFANEQFF.

This clonotype was observed at least ten times. V and J are TRBV28 and TRBJ2-3, with D maybe TRBD2 (7 bases). Trimming removed 6 bases from V and 6 bases from J, with 22 bases in between. The CDR3 consists of 16 residues. CDR1 and CDR2 from the germline V gene are MDHEN and SYDVKM. DNA for the CDR3: TGTGCCAGCAGCAAAAGACGACAGGCGGGGGCGGATACGCAGTATTTT. Translating it yields CASSKRRQAGADTQYF.

In the case of this clonotype: Since a much larger clone is just one base distant, this may be a read error. The chain employs TRBV10-3 and TRBJ2-1; weak D call: TRBD2 (6 bases). This CDR3 is 15 amino acids long. V lost 0 bases and J lost 6, with 12 bases in between. CDR1 and CDR2 (germline): ENHRY, SYGVKD. The CDR3 here is CAISESDGGVNEQFF. The CDR3 nucleotides read TGTGCCATCAGTGAGTCCGACGGGGGAGTCAATGAGCAGTTCTTC.

The rearrangement links TRBV6-1 to TRBJ1-5; 8 bases map to TRBD1. CDR3 length: 16 residues. Germline V gene data show CDR1 as MNHNS and CDR2 as SASEGT. J was trimmed by 9 bases and V by 3 bases; bases with no gene match: 13. CDR3 nucleotides: TGTGCCAGCAGTGACCGGGGGACAGGTTCATTTCTGCCCCAGCATTTT. It is translated as CASSDRGTGSFLPQHF.

The chain carries TRBV12-3 or TRBV12-4 and TRBJ1-2; D is unresolved. The CDR3 totals 15 residues. The germline V and J ends were trimmed by 6 bases and 4 bases, with 18 bases remaining between them. CDR3 nucleotides: TGTGCCAGCAGCCCGCACCTCGCCACGGCCTATGGCTACACCTTC. As protein: CASSPHLATAYGYTF.

This clonotype was observed at least ten times. V usage is TRBV28 and J usage is TRBJ1-3; the D gene is possibly TRBD1 (6 bases). Germline loops: CDR1 MDHEN, CDR2 SYDVKM. V lost 4 bases and J 5 bases, leaving 15 bases between the germline ends. The CDR3 extends over 15 amino acids. For the CDR3, the DNA is TGTGCCAGCAGTTCTTACAGGGAGGGGCGAAACACCATATATTTT. Translating gives CASSSYREGRNTIYF.

In this sample, this clonotype turned up many times. V and J are TRBV10-3 and TRBJ2-1; TRBD1 aligns across 9 bases. Germline assignment: CDR1 ENHRY and CDR2 SYGVKD. Germline trimming cut 6 bases from V and 7 bases from J; bases unmatched to any gene: 7. The CDR3 totals 14 residues. The CDR3 nucleotides are TGTGCCATCAGCCAAGGGACAGGGCAGAATGAGCAGTTCTTC. Its protein is CAISQGTGQNEQFF.

This clonotype showed up just a few times. The CDR3: CASSQDKNIQYF. As DNA, the CDR3 is TGTGCCAGCAGCCAAGACAAAAACATTCAGTACTTC. The chain recombines TRBV3-1 with TRBJ2-4; no definite D call. The CDR3 sequence is 12 residues long. The V gene's germline CDR1 is LGHDT and CDR2 YNNKEL (reference sequence). V lost 0 bases to trimming and J lost 3 bases, with 0 bases between them. The full variable domain, in which reference TRBV3-1 and TRBJ2-4 provide the parts outside the CDR3, is DTAVSQTPKYLVTQMGNDKSIKCEQNLGHDTMYWYKQDSKKFLKIMFSYNNKELIINETVPNRFSPKSPDKAHLNLHINSLELGDSAVYFCASSQDKNIQYFGAGTRLSVL.